These 5 T cell receptor beta chains originate from one sample sequenced in a study of T cell responses to AZD1222 COVID-19 vaccine. Repertoires were generated with immunoSEQ multiplex PCR, while TCRdb's copy carries only in-frame clones and drops some. Of some 150,000 clones listed, about 92% were seen once; the top ten hold 1.5% to 2%. The source material was peripheral blood, sampled on day 0 of AZD1222 vaccination. These TCRs come from an adult in good health.

The chain is built from TRBV3-1 (or the pseudogene TRBV3-2) and TRBJ1-1; D gene unclear. Germline CDR1 LGHDT, CDR2 YNNKEL (reference sequence). This CDR3 has 16 amino acids. V was pared by 1 base and J by 1 base, with 13 bases between. CDR3 sequence (DNA): TGTGCCAGCAGCCAAGGGGTTGGGTACGCGAACACTGAAGCTTTCTTT. This encodes CASSQGVGYANTEAFF.

The CDR3 bases are TGTGCCACCAGCAGAGATGGTCAGCGTAGGTACAATGAGCAGTTCTTC. Its translation: CATSRDGQRRYNEQFF. The chain links TRBV15 to TRBJ2-1, with D unclear. From germline, CDR1 is LNHNV and CDR2 YYDKDF (reference sequence). Between the trimmed V and J ends, which lost 0 bases and 4 bases, there was a span of 13 bases. This CDR3 has 16 residues.

This chain joins TRBV18 and TRBJ2-7, with 8 bases matching TRBD1. The junction had 16 bases not matched to a gene; V was cut back by 6 bases and J by 3 bases. From germline, CDR1 is KGHSH and CDR2 LQKENI. This CDR3 comprises 17 residues. This chain's CDR3 is CASSKDQWGQVSYEQYF. The CDR3 coding sequence is TGTGCCAGCTCCAAAGACCAGTGGGGACAGGTTAGCTACGAGCAGTACTTC.

The chain links TRBV28 to TRBJ1-4; D is possibly TRBD1 (6 bases). Germline V gene data show CDR1 as MDHEN and CDR2 as SYDVKM. The CDR3 totals 16 residues. Trimming took off 3 bases at V and 8 bases at J, with 19 bases between the two ends. The chain's CDR3 is CASSLTGQTSGEKLFF. The CDR3 DNA reads TGTGCCAGCAGTTTGACCGGACAGACCTCGGGGGAAAAACTGTTTTTT.

V usage is TRBV4-2 and J usage is TRBJ1-4; D not certain. CDR1 is LGHNA and CDR2 is YNFKEQ in the germline V gene. Between the trimmed V and J ends, which lost 1 base and 8 bases, there was a span of 8 bases. This CDR3 has 13 residues. CDR3 amino acids: CASSQVSSEKLFF. Here the CDR3 DNA reads TGTGCCAGCAGCCAAGTATCATCGGAAAAACTGTTTTTT.